A selection of T cell receptor beta chains follows, all from one sample in a study of blood T cell repertoires in COVID-19. TCRdb's copy holds only in-frame clones and misses some; the assay was immunoSEQ multiplex PCR. The sample has some 80,000 clones; around nine tenths are singletons. Sequences were obtained from peripheral blood. The receptors shown here come from a man aged 45-60 years with active or convalescent COVID-19. The CDR3 runs from the conserved cysteine through the conserved F or W. Fields, in order: D gene, V gene, CDR3 length, J gene, clone size, CDR3 DNA, CDR3 protein. D genes are given only for firm matches. Some rows mark clone size as missing; the rest say once, few, many or name a class of expanded clone.

>-|TRBV6-1|12|TRBJ2-3|-
TGTGCCAGCAGTGACGGTTCTTATACGCAGTATTTT
CASSDGSYTQYF
>TRBD1|TRBV28|17|TRBJ2-2|-
TGTGCCAGCAGTGCTTTTTTACACAGGGGGAACACCGGGGAGCTGTTTTTT
CASSAFLHRGNTGELFF
>-|TRBV3-1/TRBV3-2|17|TRBJ2-7|-
TGTGCCAGCAGCCAAGATCTTCGGCAGGGAAGGTCCTACGAGCAGTACTTC
CASSQDLRQGRSYEQYF
>-|TRBV7-5|15|TRBJ2-3|-
TGTGTCAGAAGCTTAGAAGGCCAGGGCACAGATACGCAGTATTTT
CVRSLEGQGTDTQYF
>-|TRBV15|13|TRBJ1-2|-
TGTGCCACCAGCAGTCGGCTTGACAATGGCTACACCTTC
CATSSRLDNGYTF
>-|TRBV21-1|19|TRBJ1-6|once
TGTGCCAGCAGCACCGACTCAAGACAGGGCTGCTCCTATAATTCACCCCTCCACTTT
CASSTDSRQGCSYNSPLHF
>TRBD2|TRBV30|13|TRBJ2-5|-
TGTGCCTGGACAGCGGGGGTGCAAGAGACCCAGTACTTC
CAWTAGVQETQYF
>-|TRBV11-2|13|TRBJ1-3|-
TGTGCCAGCAGCTCCTCCTCTGGAAACACCATATATTTT
CASSSSSGNTIYF
>-|TRBV18|17|TRBJ1-1|-
TGTGCCAGCTCACCACCGAACTCCTTAGGGGGGAACACTGAAGCTTTCTTT
CASSPPNSLGGNTEAFF
>-|TRBV7-2|15|TRBJ2-7|-
TGTGCCAGCAGCTTAGGTGTAGGGGCAACTTACGAGCAGTACTTC
CASSLGVGATYEQYF
>-|TRBV29-1|15|TRBJ1-2|once
TGCAGCGTTGAAGGGATGGAGGTAGGGTCCTATGGCTACACCTTC
CSVEGMEVGSYGYTF
>TRBD1|TRBV10-2|14|TRBJ1-6|few
TGCGCCAGCAGTGATGACAGGGATGACTCACCCCTCCACTTT
CASSDDRDDSPLHF
>TRBD1|TRBV5-1|14|TRBJ1-1|-
TGCGCCAGCACTTCGGGACAGCCCCGGGCTGAAGCTTTCTTT
CASTSGQPRAEAFF
>TRBD1|TRBV7-2|15|TRBJ1-6|-
TGTGCCAGCAGCTTACAGGGGGCGGTTAGTTTGGCCCTCCACTTT
CASSLQGAVSLALHF
>-|TRBV7-9|13|TRBJ1-1|-
TGTGCCAGCAGCTTAGAAGGGGTCACTGAAGCTTTCTTT
CASSLEGVTEAFF
>-|TRBV3-1/TRBV3-2|14|TRBJ2-1|once
TGTGCCAGCAGCCACAGTAACAGGTTGAATGAGCAGTTCTTC
CASSHSNRLNEQFF
>TRBD2|TRBV9|16|TRBJ2-1|-
TGTGCCAGCAGCCCAGGGACTAGCGGGGGTTTTGGTGAGCAGTTCTTC
CASSPGTSGGFGEQFF
>-|TRBV7-9|12|TRBJ1-1|-
TGTGCCAGCAGCTTAGTGGGAGTAGAAGCTTTCTTT
CASSLVGVEAFF
>TRBD2|TRBV6-1|16|TRBJ2-5|-
TGTGCCAGCAGTGAAGCGCGGCTAGCGGGGAGGGAGACCCAGTACTTC
CASSEARLAGRETQYF
>TRBD1|TRBV27|15|TRBJ1-3|-
TGTGCCAGCAGTCCGACAGGGGGAGTCGGAAACACCATATATTTT
CASSPTGGVGNTIYF
>-|TRBV14|13|TRBJ1-5|once
TGTGCCAGCAGCCAAGGTGCGAGGCAGCCCCAGCATTTT
CASSQGARQPQHF
>TRBD1|TRBV5-5|16|TRBJ1-6|-
TGTGCCAGCAGCTTATTTCGACAGGGGGCAAATTCACCCCTCCACTTT
CASSLFRQGANSPLHF
>-|TRBV14|15|TRBJ2-2|-
TGTGCCAGCAGCAAGGAGCTAGCGAACACCGGGGAGCTGTTTTTT
CASSKELANTGELFF
>-|TRBV12-3/TRBV12-4|11|TRBJ2-1|-
TGTGCCAGCAGTCAAAACAATGAGCAGTTCTTC
CASSQNNEQFF
>TRBD2|TRBV7-7|13|TRBJ2-5|-
TGTGCCAGCAGTCCGACTAGCGGAGAGACCCAGTACTTC
CASSPTSGETQYF
>TRBD1|TRBV6-5|12|TRBJ1-2|-
TGTGCCAGCAGCCAGACAGGGGTTGACTACACCTTC
CASSQTGVDYTF
>TRBD1|TRBV6-5|15|TRBJ1-1|once
TGTGCCAGCAGTTACTCAGGGACAGGGCGGACTGAAGCTTTCTTT
CASSYSGTGRTEAFF
>TRBD1|TRBV28|14|TRBJ1-2|-
TGTGCCAGCAGTTTAATAGGGGGCAACTATGGCTACACCTTC
CASSLIGGNYGYTF
>-|TRBV24-1|16|TRBJ2-3|-
TGTGCCACCAGTGATTACCGGGACTCCTACACAGATACGCAGTATTTT
CATSDYRDSYTDTQYF
>-|TRBV12-3/TRBV12-4|13|TRBJ1-2|-
TGTGCCAGCAGTTTCGGTGGCAGGACAGGCTACACCTTC
CASSFGGRTGYTF
>TRBD2|TRBV7-6|17|TRBJ2-3|-
TGTGCCAGCAGCTCCGACGGGGGACTAGCGGGCACAGATACGCAGTATTTT
CASSSDGGLAGTDTQYF
>-|TRBV5-6|16|TRBJ2-3|-
TGTGCCAGCAGCCCACTAGGCGTGAAGGGCACAGATACGCAGTATTTT
CASSPLGVKGTDTQYF
>TRBD1|TRBV7-8|14|TRBJ2-7|-
TGTGCCAGCAGCCGGAGTGCAGGGGGCTACGAGCAGTACTTC
CASSRSAGGYEQYF
>TRBD1|TRBV14|16|TRBJ2-3|once
TGTGCCAGCAGCCCCTCAGGGACAGGGGGCTCGGATACGCAGTATTTT
CASSPSGTGGSDTQYF
>TRBD2|TRBV5-1|16|TRBJ2-3|-
TGCGCCAGCAGCCCGAGGACTAGCGGGTACACAGATACGCAGTATTTT
CASSPRTSGYTDTQYF
>TRBD1|TRBV6-1|17|TRBJ2-5|-
TGTGCCAGCAGTGAAGCGCGCGGGACAGGGGGGAGAGGGACCCAGTACTTC
CASSEARGTGGRGTQYF
>-|TRBV4-3|18|TRBJ2-5|-
TGCGCCAGCAGCCAAGATCAGGCGAGCAGGCCCCGAAGGGAGACCCAGTACTTC
CASSQDQASRPRRETQYF
>TRBD1|TRBV4-1|15|TRBJ1-4|-
TGCGCCAGCAGCCGCGCCGGGACAGGGAATGAAAAACTGTTTTTT
CASSRAGTGNEKLFF
>TRBD2|TRBV12-3/TRBV12-4|13|TRBJ2-7|-
TGTGCCAGCACGTGGGCGGGGGGCGTCGAGCAGTACTTC
CASTWAGGVEQYF